The 20 T cell receptor beta chains below all came from one sample that was sequenced in a study of T cell clonality in common variable immunodeficiency. Data came from immunoSEQ multiplex PCR; TCRdb stores just in-frame clones and leaves some out. The sample contains under 50,000 clones, none of them singletons. Sequencing was performed on peripheral blood mononuclear cells. The source is a person between 18 and 75 years old in good health.

This clone was observed many times. From the germline J gene comes the end of the CDR3, since the read stops 3 residues before it. This sequence joins TRBV6-2 or TRBV6-3 and TRBJ2-1; TRBD1 aligns across 7 bases. The CDR3 sequence is 15 residues long. Germline loops: CDR1 MNHEY, CDR2 SVGEGT. Losses at the gene ends were 0 bases for V and 9 bases for J; bases not matched to a gene: 8. This chain's CDR3 is CASSYSSTGESEQFF. The part of the CDR3 DNA that was read is TGTGCCAGCAGTTACTCCTCTACAGGGGAGAGTGAG.

Many counts were recorded for this clone. The sequence runs out 3 residues before the end of the CDR3; the remainder is reconstructed from the germline J gene. The V gene is TRBV5-1, the J gene TRBJ1-6; TRBD1 aligns across 8 bases. CDR1 and CDR2 from the germline V gene are SGHRS and YFSETQ. The CDR3 has 15 residues. The trim removed 6 bases at V and 8 bases at J, leaving 10 bases unmatched. The chain's CDR3 is CASNSGTGGHSPLHF. The DNA read from the CDR3 is TGCGCCAGCAACTCCGGGACAGGTGGTCATTCACCC.

This clone was found many times. The sequenced fragment ends 3 residues before the CDR3 boundary, so the rest is inferred from the germline J gene. This specimen includes other DNA sequences encoding the same CDR3. The chain is built from TRBV30 and TRBJ1-2; D may be TRBD1 (5 bases). Germline lookup yields CDR1 GTSNPN and CDR2 SVGIG (reference sequence). Trimming took off 4 bases at V and 3 bases at J, with 9 bases between the two ends. The CDR3 has 12 residues. The sequenced CDR3 bases are TGTGCCTGGACTAGACAGCACTATGGC. Translating gives CAWTRQHYG. The whole CDR3 region reads CAWTRQHYGYTF. The whole variable domain, filled in from reference TRBV30 and TRBJ1-2, reads SQTIHQWPATLVQPVGSPLSLECTVEGTSNPNLYWYRQAAGRGLQLLFYSVGIGQISSEVPQNLSASRPQDRQFILSSKKLLLSDSGFYLCAWTRQHYGYTFGSGTRLTVV.

This clone showed up many times. The read finishes 3 residues shy of the CDR3 end, and the germline J gene is used to complete it. The rearrangement uses TRBV4-1 and TRBJ2-3; possible D gene TRBD1, 6 bases. Trimming pared 0 bases from V and 6 bases from J, leaving 7 bases between. In germline, CDR1 is MGHRA, CDR2 YSYEKL. The CDR3 is 13 amino acids. CDR3 protein: CASSQDQGDTQYF. The sequenced CDR3 bases are TGCGCCAGCAGCCAAGATCAGGGGGATACG.

This clone was seen at least ten times. The read gets to within 3 residues of the CDR3 end, and the germline J gene fills in the rest. J is TRBJ1-4 and V is TRBV20-1; D is unclear. V lost 3 bases, J lost 4 bases, and 9 bases lay in between. The CDR3 runs to 13 residues. Germline assignment: CDR1 DFQATT and CDR2 SNEGSKA (reference sequence). The part of the CDR3 DNA that was read is TGCAGTGCTAGCCGCGGTAATAATGAAAAA. Its protein is CSASRGNNEK. The whole CDR3 sequence is CSASRGNNEKLFF.

This clone was recorded at least ten times. The CDR3 reads CASNDGRSYNEQFF. The DNA read from the CDR3 is TGTGCCAGCAACGATGGGCGCTCCTACAATGAG. The V gene is TRBV2, the J gene TRBJ2-1; no reliable D call. The CDR3 is cut off 3 residues early in the read; its end comes from the germline J gene. V lost 7 bases, J lost 0 bases, and 10 bases lay in between. The CDR3 runs to 14 residues. Germline V gene data show CDR1 as SNHLY and CDR2 as FYNNEI.

This clone was counted at least ten times. The DNA ends 3 residues before the CDR3 does, and the rest of the CDR3 is filled in from the germline J gene. The V gene is TRBV10-3, the J gene TRBJ2-7; TRBD1 aligns across 8 bases. V lost 6 bases and J lost 0; bases outside the gene matches: 13. Looked up from germline, CDR1 is ENHRY and CDR2 is SYGVKD. This CDR3 spans 17 amino acids. CDR3 DNA, as far as it was read: TGTGCCATCAGGGGCAGGGGGCGATCGGATGACTCCTACGAG. This translates into CAIRGRGRSDDSYE. The whole CDR3 protein is CAIRGRGRSDDSYEQYF.

Note on this clone: From the germline J gene comes the end of the CDR3, since the read stops 3 residues before it. This chain joins TRBV29-1 and TRBJ1-5; the match to TRBD1 covers 10 bases. The CDR3 length is 13 residues. CDR1 is SQVTM and CDR2 is ANQGSEA in the germline V gene. CDR3 DNA, as far as it was read: TGCAGCGTTGAAGAGGGACAGGGGTCCCCC. Protein sequence: CSVEEGQGSP. The complete CDR3 sequence is CSVEEGQGSPQHF.

This clone has ten or more counts. The CDR3 is cut off 3 residues early in the read; its end comes from the germline J gene. This rearrangement joins TRBV19 to TRBJ2-4; 12 nucleotides match TRBD2. Germline V gene data show CDR1 as LNHDA and CDR2 as SQIVND (reference sequence). This CDR3 contains 16 residues. V was pared by 6 bases and J by 0 bases, with 3 bases of the junction left unmatched. The covered CDR3 bases are TGTGCCAGTAGGCCTAGCGGGAGGGGAGCCAAAAACATT. This gives the protein CASRPSGRGAKNI. The CDR3 in full is CASRPSGRGAKNIQYF.

Regarding this clone: Sequencing ends 3 residues short of the CDR3 end; the germline J gene provides the rest. The rearrangement links TRBV2 to TRBJ1-6; 9 positions match TRBD1. The V segment lost 6 bases and the J segment 7 bases; nucleotides outside the gene matches: 7. The CDR3 is made up of 15 amino acids. Germline CDR1 reads SNHLY; CDR2 reads FYNNEI. Partial CDR3 DNA: TGTGCCAGCAGGCGGGGGACAGGGCTAAATTCACCC. Translating gives CASRRGTGLNSP. The CDR3 reads in full as CASRRGTGLNSPLHF.

In its sample, this clone was seen many times. The CDR3 region is CAISESTSGSEQFF. The CDR3 bases that were read are TGTGCCATCAGTGAGTCCACTAGCGGGAGTGAG. This sequence joins TRBV10-3 and TRBJ2-1; 11 positions match TRBD2. The read terminates 3 residues before the CDR3 end, so the remaining end is supplied by the germline J gene. V lost 0 bases and J lost 9; bases outside the gene matches: 1. Per the germline V gene, CDR1 is ENHRY and CDR2 is SYGVKD. The CDR3 totals 14 residues.

This clone was seen repeatedly, ten times or more. The read ends 3 residues before the CDR3 terminus; that terminus is restored from the germline J gene. This chain links TRBV18 with TRBJ2-1; D gene unclear. Trimming shortened V by 0 bases and J by 0 bases, and 12 bases separated the two germline ends. CDR3 length equals 17 residues. Germline CDR1 KGHSH, CDR2 LQKENI. The DNA read from the CDR3 is TGTGCCAGCTCACCACCTAGAAACTACAACTCCTACAATGAG. This encodes CASSPPRNYNSYNE. The full CDR3 protein is CASSPPRNYNSYNEQFF.

This clone occurred many times. CDR3 sequence: CASSLGTGGAYGYTF. Partial CDR3 DNA: TGTGCCAGCAGCTTAGGGACAGGGGGTGCCTATGGC. The chain employs TRBV5-5 and TRBJ1-2; the match to TRBD1 covers 11 bases. The read falls 3 residues short of the CDR3 end, and the missing part is taken from the germline J gene. After removal of 2 bases from V and 4 bases from J, the junction contained 4 bases not matched to a gene. The CDR3 is made up of 15 amino acids. The V gene's germline CDR1 is SGHKS and CDR2 YYEKEE (reference sequence).

This clone was counted many times. The CDR3 end lies 3 residues beyond the end of the read and is filled in from the germline J gene. The V and J genes are TRBV18 and TRBJ2-2; D is unclear. Germline assignment: CDR1 KGHSH and CDR2 LQKENI. Trimming stripped 6 bases from V and 0 bases from J, with 8 bases between. The CDR3 loop spans 14 amino acids. The CDR3 spells CASSPLANTGELFF. The sequenced part of the CDR3 DNA is TGTGCCAGCTCTCCCCTCGCGAACACCGGGGAG.

This clone was seen repeatedly, ten times or more. Germline is not matched at one junction end, which may reflect a read error. The read comes to an end 3 residues before the CDR3 does, leaving the germline J gene to fill in the end. V usage is TRBV18 and J usage is TRBJ1-5; TRBD1 is a possible D gene (5 bases). CDR3 length: 15 amino acids. The germline V gene has CDR1 KGHSH and CDR2 LQKENI. Partial CDR3 DNA: TGTACCAGCTCACCACTGAAAGGGGCCGTGCAGCCC. This codes for CTSSPLKGAVQP. The entire CDR3 protein is CTSSPLKGAVQPQHF.

In its sample, this clone was seen a few times. The DNA ends 3 residues before the CDR3 does, and the rest of the CDR3 is filled in from the germline J gene. The V gene is TRBV19, the J gene TRBJ1-2; a weak D match, TRBD1 (6 bases). Germline lookup yields CDR1 LNHDA and CDR2 SQIVND (reference sequence). This CDR3 is 15 amino acids long. Here the CDR3 reads CASSIGGGGAKDYTF. The CDR3 bases that were read are TGTGCCAGTAGTATCGGAGGCGGGGGGGCGAAAGAC.

This clone was counted at least ten times. The read ends 3 residues before the CDR3 terminus; that terminus is restored from the germline J gene. The chain employs TRBV30 and TRBJ2-7; TRBD1 matches at 7 bases. The CDR3 has 12 residues. Germline V lookup: CDR1 GTSNPN, CDR2 SVGIG (reference sequence). The trim removed 2 bases at V and 2 bases at J, leaving 0 bases unmatched. The CDR3 region is CAWSTGAYEQYF. The covered CDR3 bases are TGTGCCTGGAGTACAGGGGCCTACGAG.

This clone was picked up many times. Sequencing ends 3 residues short of the CDR3 end; the germline J gene provides the rest. The chain is built from TRBV2 and TRBJ2-2; no clear D. V was trimmed by 5 bases and J by 4 bases, leaving 11 bases between them. Germline CDR1 SNHLY, CDR2 FYNNEI. The length of the CDR3 is 14 residues. CDR3 DNA (partial): TGTGCCAGCAGTCCTAGGAGTCTCACCGGGGAG. This encodes CASSPRSLTGE. The whole CDR3 is CASSPRSLTGELFF.

This clone was found many times. The sequence runs out 3 residues before the end of the CDR3; the remainder is reconstructed from the germline J gene. The chain couples TRBV6-2 or TRBV6-3 to TRBJ1-2; D unresolved. This CDR3 region has 14 residues. Germline CDR1 is MNHEY and CDR2 is SVGEGT. V was clipped by 6 bases and J by 4 bases, with 15 bases between them. The CDR3 bases that were read are TGTGCCAGCAGCACCGAGGGCTTTGGCTATGGC. It translates to CASSTEGFGYG. The whole CDR3 sequence is CASSTEGFGYGYTF.

A note on this clone: With the read ending 3 residues before the CDR3 end, the germline J gene is used to fill in that end. This chain uses TRBV7-8 with TRBJ1-3; D is perhaps TRBD1 (6 bases). Trimming pared 6 bases from V and 6 bases from J, leaving 18 bases between. Germline V gene data show CDR1 as SGHVS and CDR2 as FQNEAQ. CDR3 length: 15 residues. The covered CDR3 bases are TGTGCCAGCAGTCTTAGGGGGTCCAAGGAAAACACC. Translated, it gives CASSLRGSKENT. The whole CDR3 sequence is CASSLRGSKENTIYF.